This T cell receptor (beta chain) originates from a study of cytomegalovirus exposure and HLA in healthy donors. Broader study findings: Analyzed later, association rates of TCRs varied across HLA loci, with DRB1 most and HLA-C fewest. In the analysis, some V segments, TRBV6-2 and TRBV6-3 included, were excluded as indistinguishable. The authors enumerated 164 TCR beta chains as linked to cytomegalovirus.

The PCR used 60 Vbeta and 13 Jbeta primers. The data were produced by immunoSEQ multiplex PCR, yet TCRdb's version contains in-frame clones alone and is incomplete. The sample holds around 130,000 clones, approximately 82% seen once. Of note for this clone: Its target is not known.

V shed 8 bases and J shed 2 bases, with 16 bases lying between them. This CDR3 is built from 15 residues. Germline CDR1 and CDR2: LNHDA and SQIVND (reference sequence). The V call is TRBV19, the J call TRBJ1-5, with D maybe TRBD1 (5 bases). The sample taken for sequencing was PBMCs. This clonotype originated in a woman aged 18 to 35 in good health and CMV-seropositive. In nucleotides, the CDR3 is TGTGCCAGTCGTGGGGGGGGGAGCGGCAATCAGCCCCAGCATTTT. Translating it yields CASRGGGSGNQPQHF.